The 21 T cell receptor beta chains presented below share a single source sample, sequenced in a study of monozygotic twins with inflammatory bowel disease. TCRdb re-called the 5' RACE reads and shows each CDR3 protein once, DNA omitted. Across more than 300,000 distinct CDR3 sequences, the top ten clones capture 2% to 3% of the sample. Sequenced material: blood. All receptors come from a human donor with ulcerative colitis or Crohn's disease, or a healthy co-twin of an affected twin (not recorded which).

The gene calls are TRBV6-4 and TRBJ1-1; TCRdb designates TRBD1, a call that cannot be tested without DNA. The CDR3 spans 13 residues. The germline V gene encodes CDR1 MRHNA and CDR2 SNTAGT. CDR3 sequence reads: CASSASGGTEAFF.

This chain connects TRBV9 to TRBJ2-5; TCRdb designates TRBD1, a call that cannot be tested without DNA. Germline CDR1 SGDLS, CDR2 YYNGEE. The CDR3 spans 16 residues. CDR3 sequence: CASSISGGPGRGAQYF.

The V gene is TRBV29-1, the J gene TRBJ1-5; TCRdb lists TRBD1, though no DNA is available to test this call. Germline V gene data show CDR1 as SQVTM and CDR2 as ANQGSEA. This CDR3 contains 13 residues. This CDR3 reads CSVGQGGDQPQHF.

This chain connects TRBV9 to TRBJ1-1; the D call from TCRdb, TRBD1, cannot be confirmed without DNA. Germline lookup yields CDR1 SGDLS and CDR2 YYNGEE. This CDR3 comprises 14 residues. This chain's CDR3 is CSSSAGGTPSEAFF.

The CDR3 sequence is CASSLPRQYRSGNTIYF. This rearrangement joins TRBV28 to TRBJ1-3; TCRdb's D call, TRBD1, is unchecked because there is no DNA. The CDR3 runs to 17 residues. Germline V gene sequence: CDR1 MDHEN, CDR2 SYDVKM.

This chain joins TRBV11-2 and TRBJ1-1; the TRBD1 assignment by TCRdb is unverifiable without DNA. CDR3 length: 18 residues. CDR1 is SGHAT, CDR2 FQNNGV, per germline. CDR3 residues: CASAKSRAQTGQNTEAFF.

The V gene is TRBV7-2, the J gene TRBJ1-2. In germline, CDR1 is SGHTA, CDR2 FQGNSA. This CDR3 is built from 14 residues. This CDR3 reads CASSLASGSYGYTF.

CDR3 amino acids: CASSQGTGYEQYF. The J gene is TRBJ2-7, the V gene TRBV4-1; TCRdb designates TRBD1, a call that cannot be tested without DNA. CDR3 size: 13 residues. Germline CDR1 is MGHRA and CDR2 is YSYEKL.

The chain combines TRBV5-1 with TRBJ2-7; TCRdb's D call, TRBD2, is unchecked because there is no DNA. The CDR3 has 18 amino acids. CDR1 is SGHRS and CDR2 is YFSETQ in the germline V gene. CDR3 sequence: CASSPLTRAETETYEQYF.

This chain connects TRBV19 to TRBJ1-1; the D call from TCRdb, TRBD1, cannot be confirmed without DNA. The germline gives CDR1 LNHDA, CDR2 SQIVND (reference sequence). The CDR3 extends over 15 amino acids. CDR3 sequence: CASSIARTGYTEAFF.

The chain has TRBV5-1 and TRBJ2-2; TCRdb designates TRBD1, a call that cannot be tested without DNA. This CDR3 has 16 amino acids. Germline V gene lookup returns CDR1 SGHRS and CDR2 YFSETQ. CDR3 loop: CASSLANPGGIGELFF.

The V call is TRBV10-3, the J call TRBJ2-7; TCRdb's D call of TRBD1 is untestable without DNA. Germline V lookup: CDR1 ENHRY, CDR2 SYGVKD. This CDR3 is 13 amino acids long. CDR3: CAISVTGTYEQYF.

The chain recombines TRBV7-9 with TRBJ1-4; TCRdb proposes TRBD1, but this gene call is untestable without DNA. The CDR3 runs 13 residues. The germline CDR1 and CDR2 sequences are SEHNR and FQNEAQ (reference sequence). The CDR3 region is CASSLGYREKLFF.

The genes are TRBV7-9 and TRBJ2-5; TCRdb's D call, TRBD2, is unchecked because there is no DNA. The CDR3 covers 13 residues. Germline CDR1 SEHNR, CDR2 FQNEAQ (reference sequence). The CDR3 loop is CASSTGPQETQYF.

The rearrangement joins TRBV9 to TRBJ2-7; TCRdb outputs TRBD1, but without DNA this stays unchecked. The germline CDR1 and CDR2 sequences are SGDLS and YYNGEE. This CDR3 has 14 residues. CDR3 region: CASSPQANSYEQYF.

V usage is TRBV19 and J usage is TRBJ1-4. CDR3 length equals 14 residues. Germline CDR1 is LNHDA and CDR2 is SQIVND (reference sequence). CDR3 sequence reads: CASSIPGSGEKLFF.

The chain uses TRBV30 and TRBJ1-5. CDR1 is GTSNPN, CDR2 SVGIG, per germline (reference sequence). The CDR3 spans 12 residues. The CDR3 region is CAWSVSFEPQHF.

This chain joins TRBV29-1 and TRBJ2-1; TCRdb designates TRBD1, a call that cannot be tested without DNA. CDR1 is SQVTM and CDR2 is ANQGSEA in the germline V gene. This CDR3 comprises 13 residues. The CDR3 region is CSVRQGAANEQFF.

This chain connects TRBV5-6 to TRBJ2-5; TCRdb's D call, TRBD1, is unchecked because there is no DNA. The CDR3 runs 14 residues. CDR1 and CDR2 (germline): SGHDT, YYEEEE. CDR3 amino acids: CASSLRGWQETQYF.

The chain uses TRBV4-1 and TRBJ2-1. The CDR3 is 14 amino acids. CDR1 and CDR2 from the germline V gene are MGHRA and YSYEKL. CDR3 region: CASSQVRDYNEQFF.

The chain recombines TRBV5-1 with TRBJ2-3; TCRdb reports TRBD1, a call that lacks DNA to check it against. The CDR3 totals 19 residues. Germline assignment: CDR1 SGHRS and CDR2 YFSETQ. CDR3 residues: CASSLNKITGTGSEDTQYF.